This record covers a single T cell receptor beta chain. What it recognizes is unknown. This CDR3 spans 16 amino acids. Germline V gives CDR1 SGDLS, CDR2 YYNGEE. J was trimmed by 5 bases and V by 4 bases; bases with no gene match: 10. This specimen belongs to a study of cytomegalovirus exposure and HLA in healthy donors. Findings and limits, study-wide: In the roughly 120 validation repertoires, a later analysis found that first-cohort TCR clusters tended to co-occur. Some TCR beta chains (over 150 of them) were listed as cytomegalovirus-associated. Confirmation in vitro established that a few CMV-associated chains were specific for CMV antigens.

The protocol was immunoSEQ multiplex PCR, while the TCRdb copy is restricted to in-frame clones and leaves out a portion. Among 250,000 to 350,000 clones, roughly nine tenths were seen once, and the ten largest hold approximately 1%. Specimen: PBMCs. The TCR sequence derives from a woman aged 25 to 39 in good health and CMV-seropositive. This sequence joins TRBV9 and TRBJ2-2; TRBD1 matches at 8 bases. CDR3 sequence (DNA): TGTGCCAGCAGCACCCCCCGGACAGGGCTAACCGGGGAGCTGTTTTTT. It translates to CASSTPRTGLTGELFF.